The 25 T cell receptor beta chains in this list originate from one sample, sequenced in a study of radiotherapy plus CTLA-4 blockade in lung cancer. Sequenced by immunoSEQ multiplex PCR; TCRdb stores in-frame clones only, minus some. This table has about 59,000 clones, less than 85% appearing once. Sequenced here: peripheral blood, sampled from a patient treated with radiotherapy plus ipilimumab. All receptors come from a human donor with non-small cell lung cancer who had a complete response to radiotherapy plus ipilimumab.

The chain links TRBV30 to TRBJ1-6, with TRBD1 identical over 8 bases. Germline trimming cut 0 bases from V and 6 bases from J; bases unmatched to any gene: 7. The CDR3 loop spans 16 amino acids. Germline V gene lookup returns CDR1 GTSNPN and CDR2 SVGIG (reference sequence). CDR3 coding DNA: TGTGCCTGGAGTGTTGGTTGGACAGGGAGTAATTCACCCCTCCACTTT. Protein sequence: CAWSVGWTGSNSPLHF.

The chain joins TRBV7-7 to TRBJ2-5, with 12 bases matching TRBD2. Germline CDR1 is SSHAT and CDR2 is FNYEAQ (reference sequence). The CDR3 is 15 residues long. With 6 bases clipped from V and 5 bases from J, the junction kept 7 bases outside the gene matches. CDR3 sequence reads: CASSASGGARETQYF. The CDR3 region has the DNA TGTGCCAGCAGTGCTAGCGGGGGGGCTCGGGAGACCCAGTACTTC.

This clone was detected only once. The chain joins TRBV4-1 to TRBJ1-5; maybe TRBD1 (6 bases). The V and J ends lost 6 bases and 2 bases respectively, with 14 bases between them. The length of the CDR3 is 15 residues. Germline lookup yields CDR1 MGHRA and CDR2 YSYEKL. Here the CDR3 DNA reads TGCGCCAGCAGGAAGGGGGTTGTGGGCAATCAGCCCCAGCATTTT. This translates into CASRKGVVGNQPQHF.

The CDR3 DNA sequence: TGTGCCAGCAGAGGGAGGGCCGAAGAGACCCAGTACTTC. This sequence encodes CASRGRAEETQYF. V usage is TRBV7-2 and J usage is TRBJ2-5; 7 bases are a match to TRBD2. CDR1 is SGHTA and CDR2 is FQGNSA in the germline V gene. Germline trimming cut 6 bases from V and 3 bases from J; bases unmatched to any gene: 4. This CDR3 region has 13 residues.

The chain links TRBV19 to TRBJ2-1; the match to TRBD1 covers 10 bases. The CDR3 sequence is 15 residues long. Unmatched junction bases numbered 10, after V lost 6 bases and J lost 8 bases. Looked up from germline, CDR1 is LNHDA and CDR2 is SQIVND (reference sequence). As DNA, the CDR3 is TGTGCCAGTAGCCCCTTGGGACAGGGGTTGGATGAGCAGTTCTTC. It yields the protein CASSPLGQGLDEQFF.

This clone was counted a single time. The chain uses TRBV2 and TRBJ2-1; weak D call: TRBD2 (6 bases). The CDR3 totals 14 residues. Trimming pared 7 bases from V and 0 bases from J, leaving 10 bases between. From germline, CDR1 is SNHLY and CDR2 FYNNEI. DNA for the CDR3: TGTGCCAGCAACGACGGGGGCTCCTACAATGAGCAGTTCTTC. The encoded protein is CASNDGGSYNEQFF.

The rearrangement uses TRBV5-1 and TRBJ2-3, with 9 positions matching TRBD2. Germline lookup yields CDR1 SGHRS and CDR2 YFSETQ. The V gene end was trimmed by 2 bases and the J gene end by 3 bases; junction bases not matched to a gene: 4. The CDR3 runs to 15 residues. CDR3 sequence: CASSFIAGVTDTQYF. CDR3 DNA: TGCGCCAGCAGCTTTATAGCGGGGGTAACAGATACGCAGTATTTT.

The gene calls are TRBV19 and TRBJ1-5, with 7 bases fitting TRBD1. Per germline, CDR1 LNHDA and CDR2 SQIVND (reference sequence). This CDR3 is built from 16 residues. Trimming took 6 bases from V and 2 from J; bases not matched to a gene: 10. CDR3 nucleotides: TGTGCCAGTAGAAATAGGCTTGGACAGGGCAATCAGCCCCAGCATTTT. Protein product: CASRNRLGQGNQPQHF.

The rearrangement joins TRBV7-8 to TRBJ1-2; D is ambiguous. Trimming took off 5 bases at V and 4 bases at J, with 14 bases between the two ends. Germline V lookup: CDR1 SGHVS, CDR2 FQNEAQ. The CDR3 covers 14 residues. The chain's CDR3 is CASSPRQNIYGYTF. The CDR3 DNA reads TGTGCCAGCAGCCCGAGACAAAATATCTATGGCTACACCTTC.

DNA of the CDR3: TGTGCCAGCTCACCGTTTCTAGCGGGGGCCGGGGGGTACAATGAGCAGTTCTTC. Its translation: CASSPFLAGAGGYNEQFF. The J gene is TRBJ2-1, the V gene TRBV18; 10 bases match TRBD2. This CDR3 region has 18 residues. V shed 3 bases and J 4 bases; nucleotides not matched to a gene: 12. The germline V gene has CDR1 KGHSH and CDR2 LQKENI.

This chain uses TRBV10-1 with TRBJ2-2; maybe TRBD2 (5 bases). The CDR3 length is 15 residues. Germline CDR1 reads WNHNN; CDR2 reads SYGVQD (reference sequence). The V end was cut by 3 bases, the J end by 4 bases, with 12 bases between. This chain's CDR3 is CASSDSGLGTGELFF. CDR3 bases: TGCGCCAGCAGTGATTCAGGACTCGGCACCGGGGAGCTGTTTTTT.

This rearrangement joins TRBV6-6 to TRBJ2-5; 8 nucleotides line up with TRBD2. The CDR3 is 14 residues long. V trimming: 10 bases; J trimming: 3 bases; junction bases outside the gene matches: 10. Per germline, CDR1 MNHNY and CDR2 SVGAGI (reference sequence). In nucleotides, the CDR3 is TGTGCCATTCAACGAGCGGGAGTGAAAGAGACCCAGTACTTC. It encodes CAIQRAGVKETQYF.

The CDR3 sequence is CASRPGTGYGEQYF. CDR3 nucleotides: TGTGCCAGCAGGCCCGGGACAGGGTATGGCGAGCAGTACTTC. V is TRBV7-8 and J is TRBJ2-7; 9 bases align to TRBD1. Looked up from germline, CDR1 is SGHVS and CDR2 is FQNEAQ. This CDR3 contains 14 residues. Trimming cost V 6 bases and J 6 bases; bases outside gene matches: 9. The full variable domain, with the rest looked up from reference TRBV7-8 and TRBJ2-7, is GAGVSQSPRYKVAKRGQDVALRCDPISGHVSLFWYQQALGQGPEFLTYFQNEAQLDKSGLPSDRFFAERPEGSVSTLKIQRTQQEDSAVYLCASRPGTGYGEQYFGPGTRLTVT.

V gene TRBV15 combines with J gene TRBJ1-1; maybe TRBD1 (5 bases). Trimming removed 0 bases at V and 5 bases at J, with 16 bases between. This CDR3 spans 16 amino acids. Germline assignment: CDR1 LNHNV and CDR2 YYDKDF (reference sequence). The CDR3 reads CATSRDSGRDLTEAFF. DNA for the CDR3: TGTGCCACCAGCAGAGATTCTGGCAGGGATTTGACTGAAGCTTTCTTT.

J is TRBJ2-7 and V is TRBV5-1, with D possibly matching TRBD2 (7 bases). This CDR3 is built from 15 residues. The germline V gene has CDR1 SGHRS and CDR2 YFSETQ. Trimming shortened V by 4 bases and J by 0 bases, and 14 bases separated the two germline ends. The CDR3 protein is CASSLWGGNSYEQYF. The DNA of the CDR3 is TGCGCCAGCAGCCTCTGGGGGGGCAACTCCTACGAGCAGTACTTC.

V usage is TRBV5-4 and J usage is TRBJ2-7, with 10 bases that match TRBD1. V lost 4 bases, J lost 2 bases, and 6 bases stayed unmatched. This CDR3 has 15 amino acids. CDR1 is SGHNT and CDR2 is YYREEE in the germline V gene (reference sequence). The CDR3 sequence: CASSHSGTGAYEQYF. CDR3 DNA sequence: TGTGCCAGCAGCCATTCCGGGACAGGGGCCTACGAGCAGTACTTC.

In nucleotides, the CDR3 is TGTGCCAGCAGCTTACTGGCAGGCATGAACACTGAAGCTTTCTTT. Encoded protein: CASSLLAGMNTEAFF. The chain links TRBV7-9 to TRBJ1-1; no clear D. Germline CDR1 is SEHNR and CDR2 is FQNEAQ (reference sequence). The CDR3 totals 15 residues. The V and J ends lost 2 bases and 0 bases respectively, with 10 bases between them.

This clone has more than one count but fewer than ten. This chain uses TRBV9 with TRBJ2-3; 8 nucleotides line up with TRBD2. The V segment lost 0 bases and the J segment 4 bases; nucleotides outside the gene matches: 1. Germline V gene data show CDR1 as SGDLS and CDR2 as YYNGEE. There are 14 residues in the CDR3. The CDR3 loop is CASSVAGGSDTQYF. The CDR3, as DNA: TGTGCCAGCAGCGTAGCGGGGGGGTCAGATACGCAGTATTTT.

The chain is built from TRBV4-1 and TRBJ2-1; 9 bases are a match to TRBD2. Unmatched junction bases numbered 7, after V lost 2 bases and J lost 2 bases. Germline V gives CDR1 MGHRA, CDR2 YSYEKL. The CDR3 covers 17 residues. The CDR3 reads CASSQLGLAGPYNEQFF. The DNA of the CDR3 is TGCGCCAGCAGCCAACTTGGGCTAGCGGGACCCTACAATGAGCAGTTCTTC.

This rearrangement joins TRBV25-1 to TRBJ2-3; 9 bases fit TRBD1. Losses at the gene ends were 6 bases for V and 2 bases for J; bases not matched to a gene: 3. Germline assignment: CDR1 MGHDK and CDR2 SYGVNS. This CDR3 contains 14 residues. The CDR3 sequence is CASRDRGTTDTQYF. CDR3 bases: TGTGCCAGCAGGGACAGGGGAACCACAGATACGCAGTATTTT.

The chain is built from TRBV30 and TRBJ1-3; no reliable D call. CDR3 length: 12 amino acids. CDR1 GTSNPN and CDR2 SVGIG come from the germline V gene (reference sequence). Trimming left V 6 bases short and J 3 bases short, with 9 bases between. CDR3 DNA sequence: TGTGCCTGTGTCGGTAGTGGAAACACCATATATTTT. Translating it yields CACVGSGNTIYF.

V gene TRBV9 combines with J gene TRBJ2-1, with 12 bases lining up with TRBD2. V was pared by 1 base and J by 10 bases, with 9 bases of the junction left unmatched. The V gene's germline CDR1 is SGDLS and CDR2 YYNGEE. This CDR3 has 16 residues. This chain's CDR3 is CASSVLTSGSSGEQFF. The CDR3 nucleotides read TGTGCCAGCAGCGTACTGACTAGCGGGAGCTCAGGGGAGCAGTTCTTC.

The chain joins TRBV2 to TRBJ1-5; 9 bases are a match to TRBD1. CDR1 and CDR2 from the germline V gene are SNHLY and FYNNEI. With 3 bases clipped from V and 7 bases from J, the junction kept 7 bases outside the gene matches. The length of the CDR3 is 15 residues. In DNA form, the CDR3 reads TGTGCCAGCAGTGATGGGACAGGGAATTGGCAGCCCCAGCATTTT. It codes for CASSDGTGNWQPQHF.

This clone was detected once. The genes are TRBV29-1 and TRBJ2-2; 8 bases agree with TRBD1. The CDR3 covers 14 residues. The ends lost 6 bases at V and 5 bases at J; junction bases unmatched: 8. Germline V gene sequence: CDR1 SQVTM, CDR2 ANQGSEA. CDR3 sequence (DNA): TGCAGCGTACAGGGGACAGGAAAAACCGGGGAGCTGTTTTTT. Translating it yields CSVQGTGKTGELFF.

This clone was seen more than once but under ten times. V and J are TRBV28 and TRBJ1-3; perhaps TRBD1 as D (5 bases). Germline V gene sequence: CDR1 MDHEN, CDR2 SYDVKM. The CDR3 has 15 amino acids. The V end lost 5 bases, the J end lost 0 bases, and 11 bases lay between the germline ends. CDR3 residues: CASSGSQVSGNTIYF. For the CDR3, the DNA is TGTGCCAGCAGTGGATCACAGGTCTCTGGAAACACCATATATTTT.